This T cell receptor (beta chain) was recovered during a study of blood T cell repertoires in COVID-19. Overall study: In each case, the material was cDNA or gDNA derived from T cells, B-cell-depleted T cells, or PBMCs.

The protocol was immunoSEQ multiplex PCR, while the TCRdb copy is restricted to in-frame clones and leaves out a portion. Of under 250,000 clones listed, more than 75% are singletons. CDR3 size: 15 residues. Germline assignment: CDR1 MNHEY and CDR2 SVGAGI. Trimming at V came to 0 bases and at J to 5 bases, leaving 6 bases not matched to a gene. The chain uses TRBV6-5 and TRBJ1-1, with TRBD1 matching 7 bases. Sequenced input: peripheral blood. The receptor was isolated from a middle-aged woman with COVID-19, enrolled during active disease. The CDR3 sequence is CASSYSTGSLTEAFF. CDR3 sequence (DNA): TGTGCCAGCAGTTACTCGACAGGGTCGTTGACTGAAGCTTTCTTT.